The rows below give T cell receptor beta chains drawn from one sample of a study of OX40 agonist ivuxolimab in advanced cancers. Sequenced by immunoSEQ multiplex PCR; TCRdb stores in-frame clones only, minus some. The table includes 30,000 or so clones, approximately 81% detected once. Sequenced here: CD4+ or CD8+ T cells sorted from blood, sampled in a trial of the OX40 agonist ivuxolimab. These receptors all come from an adult with an advanced solid tumor such as melanoma, head and neck, liver or kidney cancer. Both conserved end residues are part of each CDR3. The D gene is left open where the match is weak. Rows give clone size only sometimes, using once, few, many, or a class for an expanded clone.

.,TRBV5-1,.,TRBJ1-2,CASSPEAGRYGYTF,TGCGCCAGCAGCCCGGAGGCAGGGCGGTATGGCTACACCTTC
.,TRBV10-2,.,TRBJ2-1,CASSEGNEQFF,TGCGCCAGCAGTGAGGGGAATGAGCAGTTCTTC
.,TRBV19,.,TRBJ2-7,CASSLTGTTDEQYF,TGTGCCAGTAGTCTGACAGGGACTACCGACGAGCAGTACTTC
.,TRBV5-6,few,TRBJ1-4,CASSRPTPEEKLFF,TGTGCCAGCAGCCGCCCAACGCCGGAGGAAAAACTGTTTTTT
.,TRBV5-1,.,TRBJ1-3,CASRSGDNNSGNTIYF,TGCGCCAGCAGATCGGGGGACAATAACTCTGGAAACACCATATATTTT
.,TRBV19,.,TRBJ2-2,CASQVLQAGELFF,TGTGCCAGTCAGGTACTTCAAGCCGGGGAGCTGTTTTTT
TRBD1,TRBV10-2,.,TRBJ1-4,CASSEPDRGGGKLFF,TGCGCCAGCAGTGAGCCGGACAGGGGTGGGGGAAAACTGTTTTTT
.,TRBV12-5,.,TRBJ2-7,CASGFSYGQYF,TGTGCTAGTGGTTTCTCCTACGGGCAGTACTTC
TRBD1,TRBV29-1,.,TRBJ1-2,CSVFRGRNYGYTF,TGCAGCGTTTTCAGGGGGAGAAACTATGGCTACACCTTC
.,TRBV6-1,.,TRBJ2-5,CASSDGRDRQETQYF,TGTGCCAGCAGTGATGGAAGGGACCGACAAGAGACCCAGTACTTC
.,TRBV7-8,.,TRBJ2-4,CASSLELAKNIQYF,TGTGCCAGCAGCTTAGAGTTAGCCAAAAACATTCAGTACTTC
.,TRBV4-1,.,TRBJ2-5,CASSQVRGGYQETQYF,TGCGCCAGCAGCCAAGTTAGGGGGGGGTACCAAGAGACCCAGTACTTC
.,TRBV12-5,once,TRBJ2-6,CASGLVLRSSGANVLTF,TGTGCTAGTGGTTTGGTTCTGCGTTCCTCTGGGGCCAACGTCCTGACTTTC
TRBD1,TRBV30,.,TRBJ2-7,CAWSGGTGYEQYF,TGTGCCTGGAGCGGTGGGACAGGGTACGAGCAGTACTTC
TRBD1,TRBV30,.,TRBJ1-1,CAWSVTDRVTEAFF,TGTGCCTGGAGTGTAACGGACAGGGTCACTGAAGCTTTCTTT
.,TRBV21-1,few,TRBJ2-2,CASSKVRTGDTGELFF,TGTGCCAGCAGCAAAGTAAGGACAGGGGACACCGGGGAGCTGTTTTTT
.,TRBV7-2,.,TRBJ1-2,CASSTASYGYTF,TGTGCCAGCAGTACAGCCTCCTATGGCTACACCTTC
.,TRBV5-4,few,TRBJ1-6,CASSVHSGSLHF,TGTGCCAGCAGCGTCCACAGCGGATCCCTCCACTTT
.,TRBV5-1,.,TRBJ2-1,CASSLAGQDLFEQFF,TGCGCCAGCAGCTTGGCGGGGCAGGACTTATTTGAGCAGTTCTTC
.,TRBV11-2,.,TRBJ1-1,CASNSLNTEAFF,TGTGCCAGCAACAGCTTGAACACTGAAGCTTTCTTT
.,TRBV2,.,TRBJ2-3,CASSGDSTDTQYF,TGTGCCAGCAGTGGGGACAGCACAGATACGCAGTATTTT
.,TRBV9,.,TRBJ1-6,CASSRTHSPLHF,TGTGCCAGCAGCAGGACACATTCACCCCTCCACTTT
.,TRBV18,few,TRBJ2-7,CASSLGSAAGGYEQYF,TGTGCCAGCTCACTAGGCAGTGCAGCCGGTGGCTACGAGCAGTACTTC
.,TRBV27,few,TRBJ1-6,CASRTRSGSPLHF,TGTGCCAGCAGGACCCGTTCCGGCTCACCCCTCCACTTT
.,TRBV6-1,.,TRBJ1-5,CASSRDAGYNQPQHF,TGTGCCAGCAGTCGGGACGCAGGGTACAATCAGCCCCAGCATTTT
TRBD1,TRBV6-1,.,TRBJ1-2,CASSERTGVGYTF,TGTGCCAGCAGTGAACGGACAGGGGTTGGCTACACCTTC
.,TRBV15,.,TRBJ2-7,CATSRDGMGYYEQYF,TGTGCCACCAGCAGAGACGGAATGGGGTACTACGAGCAGTACTTC
TRBD1,TRBV7-9,.,TRBJ1-2,CASGDSINYGYTF,TGTGCCAGCGGGGACAGCATCAACTATGGCTACACCTTC
TRBD2,TRBV4-2,.,TRBJ2-1,CASSPSGLAGGRGNEQFF,TGTGCCAGCAGCCCTTCGGGGCTAGCGGGGGGGCGGGGGAATGAGCAGTTCTTC
.,TRBV7-9,.,TRBJ2-5,CASSLLGQLNQERTQYF,TGTGCCAGCAGCTTGTTGGGGCAGTTAAATCAAGAGCGGACCCAGTACTTC
.,TRBV14,.,TRBJ1-2,CASSQGYGYTF,TGTGCCAGCAGCCAAGGATATGGCTACACCTTC
TRBD1,TRBV7-9,few,TRBJ1-5,CASSRTGGKVQPQHF,TGTGCCAGCAGCAGGACAGGGGGCAAGGTTCAGCCCCAGCATTTT
.,TRBV5-1,.,TRBJ1-1,CASSYRGMNTEAFF,TGCGCCAGCAGCTACCGGGGGATGAACACTGAAGCTTTCTTT
.,TRBV7-9,.,TRBJ2-7,CASSPRGRAYEQYF,TGTGCCAGCAGCCCAAGGGGCAGGGCCTACGAGCAGTACTTC
.,TRBV7-9,.,TRBJ2-7,CASSLGAGIAYEQYF,TGTGCCAGCAGCTTAGGGGCCGGGATAGCCTACGAGCAGTACTTC
TRBD1,TRBV4-1,.,TRBJ1-5,CASSQEAAGGADSAQHF,TGCGCCAGCAGCCAAGAAGCGGCAGGGGGCGCGGATTCCGCCCAGCATTTT
.,TRBV9,.,TRBJ2-2,CASTYRARGPGELFF,TGTGCCAGCACTTACAGGGCCCGGGGCCCCGGGGAGCTGTTTTTT
.,TRBV30,.,TRBJ1-2,CAWSPLGPYGYTF,TGTGCCTGGAGTCCTTTGGGCCCCTATGGCTACACCTTC
.,TRBV2,.,TRBJ2-5,CASSERGTTALPRQETQYF,TGTGCCAGCAGTGAGCGGGGAACCACCGCACTGCCCCGTCAAGAGACCCAGTACTTC
.,TRBV4-1,few,TRBJ1-5,CASSQFLDTPRQHF,TGCGCCAGCAGCCAATTCTTGGACACGCCACGCCAGCATTTT
TRBD2,TRBV18,few,TRBJ2-7,CASSPPGLAPDEQYF,TGTGCCAGCTCACCACCGGGACTAGCGCCCGACGAGCAGTACTTC
TRBD2,TRBV25-1,.,TRBJ2-3,CASSEFGTTTDTQYF,TGTGCCAGCAGTGAATTCGGGACTACCACAGATACGCAGTATTTT
.,TRBV6-5,.,TRBJ1-1,CASSYTELNTEAFF,TGTGCCAGCAGTTACACAGAGTTGAACACTGAAGCTTTCTTT
.,TRBV5-1,.,TRBJ2-2,CASSLAGNTGELFF,TGCGCCAGCAGCTTGGCCGGGAACACCGGGGAGCTGTTTTTT
TRBD1,TRBV19,.,TRBJ2-2,CASSAPGQGVTGELFF,TGTGCCAGTAGTGCACCGGGACAGGGTGTAACCGGGGAGCTGTTTTTT
TRBD1,TRBV9,.,TRBJ2-7,CASSPTGFSYEQYF,TGTGCCAGCAGCCCGACAGGGTTTTCCTACGAGCAGTACTTC
.,TRBV7-9,.,TRBJ1-4,CASSSRGTGGNEKLFF,TGTGCCAGCAGCTCACGAGGGACGGGTGGAAATGAAAAACTGTTTTTT
.,TRBV4-1,.,TRBJ1-1,CASSQRTGVRTTEAFF,TGCGCCAGCAGCCAAAGAACCGGGGTTCGAACCACTGAAGCTTTCTTT
.,TRBV7-6,.,TRBJ1-2,CATVQAPNYGYTF,TGTGCCACCGTACAGGCTCCTAACTATGGCTACACCTTC
.,TRBV10-3,few,TRBJ1-1,CAISDRTAWNTEAFF,TGTGCCATCAGTGACAGGACAGCTTGGAACACTGAAGCTTTCTTT
.,TRBV9,.,TRBJ2-3,CASSVVQFTDTQYF,TGTGCCAGCAGCGTAGTACAGTTCACAGATACGCAGTATTTT
.,TRBV19,.,TRBJ2-3,CASSIVQGTDTQYF,TGTGCCAGTAGTATAGTCCAGGGCACAGATACGCAGTATTTT
.,TRBV5-1,once,TRBJ2-6,CASSLQGSLANVLTF,TGCGCCAGCAGCTTGCAGGGTTCGTTGGCCAACGTCCTGACTTTC
.,TRBV10-2,few,TRBJ1-6,CAGRSGEGANSPLHF,TGCGCCGGGAGATCAGGGGAAGGGGCTAATTCACCCCTCCACTTT
TRBD1,TRBV2,once,TRBJ1-2,CASSDRGWGYGYTF,TGTGCCAGCAGTGACAGGGGGTGGGGCTATGGCTACACCTTC
TRBD1,TRBV29-1,.,TRBJ1-1,CSVDQDRGARNTEAFF,TGCAGCGTTGACCAGGACAGGGGGGCGCGGAACACTGAAGCTTTCTTT
.,TRBV19,.,TRBJ2-7,CASMGGVVEQYF,TGTGCCAGTATGGGCGGTGTTGTTGAGCAGTACTTC
TRBD1,TRBV6-1,few,TRBJ1-2,CASSSRTGYGYTF,TGTGCCAGCAGTTCGCGGACAGGGTATGGCTACACCTTC
.,TRBV11-2,.,TRBJ2-3,CASSLVQRDTDTQYF,TGTGCCAGCAGCTTAGTGCAAAGGGACACAGATACGCAGTATTTT
TRBD2,TRBV2,.,TRBJ2-7,CASMASSGGYEQYF,TGTGCCAGCATGGCCTCTAGCGGGGGATACGAGCAGTACTTC